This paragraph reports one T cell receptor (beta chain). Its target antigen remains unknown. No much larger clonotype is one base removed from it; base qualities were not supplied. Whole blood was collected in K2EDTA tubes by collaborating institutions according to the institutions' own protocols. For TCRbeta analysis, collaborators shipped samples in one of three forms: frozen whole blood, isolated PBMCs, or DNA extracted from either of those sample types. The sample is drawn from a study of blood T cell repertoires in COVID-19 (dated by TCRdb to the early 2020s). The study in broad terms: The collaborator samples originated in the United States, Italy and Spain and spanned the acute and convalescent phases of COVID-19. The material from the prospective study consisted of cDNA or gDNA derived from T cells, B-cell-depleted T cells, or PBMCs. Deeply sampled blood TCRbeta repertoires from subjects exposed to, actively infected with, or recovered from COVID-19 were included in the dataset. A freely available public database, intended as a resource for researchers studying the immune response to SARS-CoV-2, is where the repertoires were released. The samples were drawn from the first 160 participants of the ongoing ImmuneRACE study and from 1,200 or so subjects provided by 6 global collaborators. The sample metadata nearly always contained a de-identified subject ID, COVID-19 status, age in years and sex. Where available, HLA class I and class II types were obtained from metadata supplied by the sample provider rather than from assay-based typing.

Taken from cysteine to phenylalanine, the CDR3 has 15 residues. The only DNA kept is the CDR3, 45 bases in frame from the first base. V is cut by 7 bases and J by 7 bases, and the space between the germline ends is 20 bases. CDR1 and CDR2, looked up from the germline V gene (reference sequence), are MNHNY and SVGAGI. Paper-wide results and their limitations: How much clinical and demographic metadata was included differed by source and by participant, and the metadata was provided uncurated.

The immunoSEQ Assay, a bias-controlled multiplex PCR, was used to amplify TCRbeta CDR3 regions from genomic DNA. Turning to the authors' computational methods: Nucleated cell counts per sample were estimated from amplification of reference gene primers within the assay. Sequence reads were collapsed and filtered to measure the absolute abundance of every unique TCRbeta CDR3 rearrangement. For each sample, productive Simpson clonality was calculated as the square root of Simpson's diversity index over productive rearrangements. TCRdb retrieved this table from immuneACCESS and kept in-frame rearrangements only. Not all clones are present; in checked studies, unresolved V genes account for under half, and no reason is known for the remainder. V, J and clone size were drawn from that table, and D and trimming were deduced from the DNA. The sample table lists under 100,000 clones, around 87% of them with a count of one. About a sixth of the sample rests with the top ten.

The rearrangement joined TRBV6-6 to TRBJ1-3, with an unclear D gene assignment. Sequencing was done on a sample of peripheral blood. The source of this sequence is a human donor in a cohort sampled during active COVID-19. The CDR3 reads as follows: CASNSMTGFGNTIYF. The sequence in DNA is TGTGCCAGCAATTCGATGACGGGATTTGGGAACACCATATATTTT.